This T cell receptor beta chain was identified during a study of OX40 agonist ivuxolimab in advanced cancers. Looking at the study overall: Ivuxolimab, an agonistic anti-OX40 (CD134) antibody, was given to patients. Age averaged around 60 years (range about 20 to 80), and around 78% were male. Study-wide results and caveats: Expanded peripheral T cells had an undetermined antigen specificity. CD4+ and CD8+ blood T cells expanded clonally by week 6 at 0.1 to 3.0 mg/kg.

As regards this clone: As yet, its antigen is unknown.

Germline-derived CDR1 and CDR2 are SGHRS and YFSETQ. Between the trimmed V and J ends, which lost 9 bases and 7 bases, there was a span of 8 bases. The CDR3 has 10 residues. Profiling relied on immunoSEQ multiplex PCR, and the TCRdb table lists in-frame clones only, not all of them. The data show roughly 56,000 clones, about 82% seen once. This chain links TRBV5-1 with TRBJ2-1; no clear D. The specimen was CD4+ or CD8+ T cells sorted from blood, collected in a trial of the OX40 agonist ivuxolimab. This sequence originates from an adult with an advanced solid tumor such as melanoma, head and neck, liver or kidney cancer. The CDR3, as DNA: TGCGCCAATCGGCCAAATGAGCAGTTCTTC. It encodes CANRPNEQFF.